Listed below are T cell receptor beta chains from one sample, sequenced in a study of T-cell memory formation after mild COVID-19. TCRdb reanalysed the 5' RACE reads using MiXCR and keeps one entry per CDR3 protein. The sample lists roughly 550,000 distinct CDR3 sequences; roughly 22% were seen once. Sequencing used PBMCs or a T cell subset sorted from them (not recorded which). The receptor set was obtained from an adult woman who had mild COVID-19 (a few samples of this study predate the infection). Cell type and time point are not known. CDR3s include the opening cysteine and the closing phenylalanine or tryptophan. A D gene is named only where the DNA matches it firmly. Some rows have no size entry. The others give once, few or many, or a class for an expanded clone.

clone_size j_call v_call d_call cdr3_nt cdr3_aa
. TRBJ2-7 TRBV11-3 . TGTGCCAGCAGCTTAGAGTCCCGGGACAAGCCAACCTACGAGCAGTACTTC CASSLESRDKPTYEQYF
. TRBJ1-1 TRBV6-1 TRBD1 TGTGCCAGCAGTGAATGGGGACAGGAAGCTTTCTTT CASSEWGQEAFF
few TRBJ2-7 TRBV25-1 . TGTGCCAGCGGACAGCGAGAGAGTTTCGAGCAGTACTTC CASGQRESFEQYF
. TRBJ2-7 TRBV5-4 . TGTGCCAGCAGCTTGAACGCGGCCTACGAGCAGTACTTC CASSLNAAYEQYF
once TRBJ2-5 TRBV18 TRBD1 TGTGCCAGCTCACCACAGGACAGGGGGTTAGAGACCCAGTACTTC CASSPQDRGLETQYF
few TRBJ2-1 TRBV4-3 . TGCGCCAGCAGCCATCTAACAAGGAGTGAGCAGTTCTTC CASSHLTRSEQFF
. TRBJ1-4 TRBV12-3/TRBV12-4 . TGTGCCAGCAGTCGGGCGGGGGGCGTAGTTGAAAAACTGTTTTTT CASSRAGGVVEKLFF
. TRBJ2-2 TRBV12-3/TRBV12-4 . TGTGCCAGCAGTTTATCGCCTCTAATAAGGAGTACCGGGGAGCTGTTTTTT CASSLSPLIRSTGELFF
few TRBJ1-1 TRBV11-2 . TGTGCCAGCAGCTTCGACCGGGGCACTGAAGCTTTCTTT CASSFDRGTEAFF
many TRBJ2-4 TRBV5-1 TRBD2 TGCGCCAGCAGCGGACTAGCGGGAGCCAAAAACATTCAGTACTTC CASSGLAGAKNIQYF
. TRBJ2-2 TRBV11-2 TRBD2 TGTGCCAGCAGCTTAGAGCCCCCAGGGGCGGGGGGGCCTGGCACCGGGGAGCTGTTTTTT CASSLEPPGAGGPGTGELFF
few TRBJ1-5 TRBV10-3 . TGTGCCATCAGTGAGTACGGGATGGGGGGCTATCAGCCCCAGCATTTT CAISEYGMGGYQPQHF
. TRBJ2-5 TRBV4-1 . TGCGCCAGCAGCCAAGATACCTATTCGGAGACCCAGTACTTC CASSQDTYSETQYF
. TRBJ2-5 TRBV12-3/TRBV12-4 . TGTGCCAGCAGCCTGGGTCTCGGTCGGGAGACCCAGTACTTC CASSLGLGRETQYF
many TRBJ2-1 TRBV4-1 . TGCGCCAGCAGCCAAGGGCACGGGGGCCCTTCCTACAATGAGCAGTTCTTC CASSQGHGGPSYNEQFF
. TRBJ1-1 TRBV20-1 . TGCAGTGCTAGAGAGGTTAGGGTGAACACTGAAGCTTTCTTT CSAREVRVNTEAFF
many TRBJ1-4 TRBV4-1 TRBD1 TGCGCCAGCAGCCTAGGGGCGGGACAGGCCAATGAAAAACTGTTTTTT CASSLGAGQANEKLFF
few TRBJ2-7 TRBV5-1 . TGCGCCAGCAGCTACCGGGACTTTACCTACGAGCAGTACTTC CASSYRDFTYEQYF
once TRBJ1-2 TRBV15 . TGTGCCACCAGCAGCCCACATGGGAACTATGGCTACACCTTC CATSSPHGNYGYTF